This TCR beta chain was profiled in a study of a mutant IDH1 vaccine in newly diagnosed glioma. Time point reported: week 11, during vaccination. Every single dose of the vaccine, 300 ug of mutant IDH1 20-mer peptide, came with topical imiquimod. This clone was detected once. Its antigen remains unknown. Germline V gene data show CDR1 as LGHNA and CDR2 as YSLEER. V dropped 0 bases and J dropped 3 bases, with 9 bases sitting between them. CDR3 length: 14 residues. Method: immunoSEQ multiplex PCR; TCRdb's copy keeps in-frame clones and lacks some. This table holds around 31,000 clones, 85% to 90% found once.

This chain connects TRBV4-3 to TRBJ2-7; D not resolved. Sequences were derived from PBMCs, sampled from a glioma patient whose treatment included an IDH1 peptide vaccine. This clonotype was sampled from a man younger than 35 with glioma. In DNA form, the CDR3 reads TGCGCCAGCAGCCAAGAGTCCGGCGGCTACGAGCAGTACTTC. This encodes CASSQESGGYEQYF.